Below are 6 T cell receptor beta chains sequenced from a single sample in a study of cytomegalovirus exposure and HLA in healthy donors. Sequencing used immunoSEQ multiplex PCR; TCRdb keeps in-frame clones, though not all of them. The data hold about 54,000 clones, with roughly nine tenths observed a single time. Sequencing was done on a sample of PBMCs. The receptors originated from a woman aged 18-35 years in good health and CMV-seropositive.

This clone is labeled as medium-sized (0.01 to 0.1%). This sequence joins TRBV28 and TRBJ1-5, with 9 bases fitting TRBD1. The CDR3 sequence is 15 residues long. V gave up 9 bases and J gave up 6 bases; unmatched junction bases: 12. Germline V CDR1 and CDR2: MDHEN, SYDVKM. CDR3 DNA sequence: TGTGCCAGTCGTAAGGGACAGGGTAGTAGTCAGCCCCAGCATTTT. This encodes CASRKGQGSSQPQHF.

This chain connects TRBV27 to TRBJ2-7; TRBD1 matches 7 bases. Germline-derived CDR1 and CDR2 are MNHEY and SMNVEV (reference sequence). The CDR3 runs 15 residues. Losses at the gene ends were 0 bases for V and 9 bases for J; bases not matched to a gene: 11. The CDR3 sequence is CASSLSRQGFSGQYF. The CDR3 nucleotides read TGTGCCAGCAGTTTATCGAGACAGGGTTTCTCAGGGCAGTACTTC.

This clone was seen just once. Here the CDR3 reads CASSPRGLYEQYF. CDR3 DNA: TGTGCCAGCAGTCCTCGGGGGTTGTACGAGCAGTACTTC. This chain links TRBV6-5 with TRBJ2-7, with D possibly TRBD2 on 6 matching bases. The CDR3 covers 13 residues. Per germline, CDR1 MNHEY and CDR2 SVGAGI. The germline V and J ends were trimmed by 5 bases and 4 bases, with 12 bases remaining between them.

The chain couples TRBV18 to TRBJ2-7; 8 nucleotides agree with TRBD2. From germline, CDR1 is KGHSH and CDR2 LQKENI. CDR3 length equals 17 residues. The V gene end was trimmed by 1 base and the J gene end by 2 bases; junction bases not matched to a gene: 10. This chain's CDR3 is CASSPQELAGGAYEQYF. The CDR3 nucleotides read TGTGCCAGCTCACCACAGGAACTTGCGGGGGGTGCCTACGAGCAGTACTTC.

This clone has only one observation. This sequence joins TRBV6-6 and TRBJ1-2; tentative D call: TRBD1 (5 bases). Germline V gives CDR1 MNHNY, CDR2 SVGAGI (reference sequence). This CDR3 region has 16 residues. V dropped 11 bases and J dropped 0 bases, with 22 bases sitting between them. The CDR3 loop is CAAILGQADSNYGYTF. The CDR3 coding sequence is TGTGCCGCTATCTTGGGGCAGGCTGATTCTAACTATGGCTACACCTTC.

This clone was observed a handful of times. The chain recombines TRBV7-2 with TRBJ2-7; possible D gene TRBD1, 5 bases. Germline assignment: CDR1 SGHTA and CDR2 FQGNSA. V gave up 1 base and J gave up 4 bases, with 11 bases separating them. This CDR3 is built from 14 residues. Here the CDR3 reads CASSLVWGGYEQYF. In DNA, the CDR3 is TGTGCCAGCAGCTTAGTTTGGGGCGGTTACGAGCAGTACTTC.